This T cell receptor (beta chain) emerged from a study of blood T cell repertoires in COVID-19. About the study: Acute and convalescent COVID-19 samples came from the United States, Italy and Spain. The cDNA or gDNA used as material had been derived from T cells, B-cell-depleted T cells, or PBMCs.

Per the original data handling: Estimated nucleated cell counts came from reference gene primer amplification. Generated by immunoSEQ multiplex PCR, the TCRdb table keeps only in-frame clones and is missing some. V and J calls and clone size follow that table, whereas D and trimming were derived from the DNA. The table has 90,000 to 110,000 clones, around 74% seen once; the top ten hold roughly a fifth. The CDR3 loop spans 15 amino acids. The junction had 8 bases not matched to a gene; V was cut back by 3 bases and J by 4 bases. Germline CDR1 and CDR2: SGHRS and YFSETQ. This TCR was sampled from a woman aged 70-85 years with acute or convalescent COVID-19. V usage is TRBV5-1 and J usage is TRBJ1-1, with TRBD1 matching 8 bases. Sequenced sample: peripheral blood. Here the CDR3 DNA reads TGCGCCAGCAGCTACCGGACAGGGACTGTCACTGAAGCTTTCTTT. It is translated as CASSYRTGTVTEAFF.